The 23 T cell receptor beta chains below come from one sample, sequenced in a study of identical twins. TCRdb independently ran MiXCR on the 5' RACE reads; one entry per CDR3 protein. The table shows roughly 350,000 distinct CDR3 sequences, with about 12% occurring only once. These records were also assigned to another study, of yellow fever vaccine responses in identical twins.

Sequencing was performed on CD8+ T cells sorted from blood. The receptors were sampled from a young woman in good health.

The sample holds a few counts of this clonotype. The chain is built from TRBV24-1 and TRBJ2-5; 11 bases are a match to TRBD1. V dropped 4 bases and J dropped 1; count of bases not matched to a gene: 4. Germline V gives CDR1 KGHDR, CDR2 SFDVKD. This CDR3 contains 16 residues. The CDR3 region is CATSDWDRGGQETQYF. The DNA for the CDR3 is TGTGCCACCAGTGACTGGGACAGGGGGGGCCAAGAGACCCAGTACTTC.

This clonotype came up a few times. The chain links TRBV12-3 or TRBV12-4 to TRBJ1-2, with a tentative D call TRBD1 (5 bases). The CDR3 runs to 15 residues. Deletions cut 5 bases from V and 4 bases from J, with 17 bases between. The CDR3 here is CASSQTGAGGYGYTF. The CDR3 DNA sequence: TGTGCCAGCAGTCAAACAGGCGCCGGGGGCTATGGCTACACCTTC.

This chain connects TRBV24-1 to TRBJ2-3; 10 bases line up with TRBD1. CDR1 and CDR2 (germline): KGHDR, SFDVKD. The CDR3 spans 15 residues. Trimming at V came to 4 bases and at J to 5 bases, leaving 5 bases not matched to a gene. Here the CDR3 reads CATSDRTGGQDTQYF. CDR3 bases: TGTGCCACCAGTGACCGGACAGGGGGGCAAGATACGCAGTATTTT.

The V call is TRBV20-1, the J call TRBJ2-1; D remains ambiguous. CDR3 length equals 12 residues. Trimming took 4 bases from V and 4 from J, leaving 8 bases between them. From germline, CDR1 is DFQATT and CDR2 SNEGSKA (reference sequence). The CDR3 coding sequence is TGCAGTGCTACCACCACTTACAATGAGCAGTTCTTC. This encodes CSATTTYNEQFF.

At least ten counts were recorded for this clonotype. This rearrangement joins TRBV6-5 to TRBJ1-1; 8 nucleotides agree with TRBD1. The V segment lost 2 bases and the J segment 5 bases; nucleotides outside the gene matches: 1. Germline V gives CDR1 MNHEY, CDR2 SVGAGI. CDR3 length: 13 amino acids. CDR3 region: CASSYGTGTEAFF. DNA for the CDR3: TGTGCCAGCAGTTACGGGACAGGAACTGAAGCTTTCTTT.

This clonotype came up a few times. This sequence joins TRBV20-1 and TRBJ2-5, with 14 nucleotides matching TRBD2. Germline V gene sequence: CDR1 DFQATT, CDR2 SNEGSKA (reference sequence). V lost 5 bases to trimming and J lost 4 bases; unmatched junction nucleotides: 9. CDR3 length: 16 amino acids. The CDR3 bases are TGCAGTGCTCCCTGGACTAGCGGGGGGTCCCGAGAGACCCAGTACTTC. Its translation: CSAPWTSGGSRETQYF.

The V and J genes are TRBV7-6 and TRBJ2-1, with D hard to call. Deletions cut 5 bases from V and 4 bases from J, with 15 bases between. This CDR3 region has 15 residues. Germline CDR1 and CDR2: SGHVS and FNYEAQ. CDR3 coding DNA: TGTGCCAGCAGCCCAGAAGTTTGGGGTTACAATGAGCAGTTCTTC. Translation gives CASSPEVWGYNEQFF.

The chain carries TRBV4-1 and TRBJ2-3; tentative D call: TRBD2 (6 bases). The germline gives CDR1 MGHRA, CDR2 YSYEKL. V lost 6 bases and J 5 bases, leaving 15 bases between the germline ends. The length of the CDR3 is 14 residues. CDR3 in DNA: TGCGCCAGCAGAGGGCCGGGGGACGTAGATACGCAGTATTTT. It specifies CASRGPGDVDTQYF.

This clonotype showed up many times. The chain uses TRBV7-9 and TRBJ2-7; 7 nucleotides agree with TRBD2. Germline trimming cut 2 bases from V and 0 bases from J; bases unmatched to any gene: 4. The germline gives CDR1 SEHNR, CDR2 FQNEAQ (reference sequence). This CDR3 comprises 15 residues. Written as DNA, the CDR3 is TGTGCCAGCAGCTTACTAGCGGATGTCTCCTACGAGCAGTACTTC. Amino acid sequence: CASSLLADVSYEQYF.

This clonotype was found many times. The DNA of the CDR3 is TGCGCCAGCAGCTTGGGGCAGGCCAACTACGAGCAGTACTTC. This gives the protein CASSLGQANYEQYF. J is TRBJ2-7 and V is TRBV5-1; D not resolved. This CDR3 comprises 14 residues. V lost 0 bases and J lost 3, with 10 bases in between. Germline V lookup: CDR1 SGHRS, CDR2 YFSETQ.

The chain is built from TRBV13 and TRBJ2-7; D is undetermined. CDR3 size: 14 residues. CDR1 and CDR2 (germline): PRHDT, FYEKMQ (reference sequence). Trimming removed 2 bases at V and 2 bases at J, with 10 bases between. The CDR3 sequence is CASSLRGPTYEQYF. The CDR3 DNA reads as TGTGCCAGCAGCTTACGCGGACCCACCTACGAGCAGTACTTC.

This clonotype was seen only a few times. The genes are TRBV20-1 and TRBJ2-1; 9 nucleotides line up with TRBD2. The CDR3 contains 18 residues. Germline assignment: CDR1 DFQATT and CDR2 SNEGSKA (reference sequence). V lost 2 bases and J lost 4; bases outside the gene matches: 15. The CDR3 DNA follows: TGCAGTGCTAGAATGACAGTAGATAGCGGGAGTGGGTACAATGAGCAGTTCTTC. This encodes CSARMTVDSGSGYNEQFF.

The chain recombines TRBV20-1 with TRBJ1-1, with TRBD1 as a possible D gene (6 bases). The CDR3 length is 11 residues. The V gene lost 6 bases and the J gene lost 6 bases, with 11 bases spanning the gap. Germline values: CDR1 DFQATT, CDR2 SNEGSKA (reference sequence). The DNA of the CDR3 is TGCAGTGCAACTAACAGGGCTGAAGCTTTCTTT. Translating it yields CSATNRAEAFF.

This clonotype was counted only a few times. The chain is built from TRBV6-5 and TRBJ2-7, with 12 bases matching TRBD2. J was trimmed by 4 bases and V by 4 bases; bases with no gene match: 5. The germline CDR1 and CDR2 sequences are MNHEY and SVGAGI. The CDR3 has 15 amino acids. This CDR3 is CASSLGLAGLYEQYF. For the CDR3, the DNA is TGTGCCAGCAGTTTGGGACTAGCGGGTCTATACGAGCAGTACTTC.

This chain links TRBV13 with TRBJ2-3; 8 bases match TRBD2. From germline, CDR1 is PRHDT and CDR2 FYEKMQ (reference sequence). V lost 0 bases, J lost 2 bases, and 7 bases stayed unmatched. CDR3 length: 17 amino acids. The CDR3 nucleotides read TGTGCCAGCAGCTTAGGCCGAATTAGCGGGACCACAGATACGCAGTATTTT. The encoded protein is CASSLGRISGTTDTQYF. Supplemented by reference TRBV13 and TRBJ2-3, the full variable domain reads AAGVIQSPRHLIKEKRETATLKCYPIPRHDTVYWYQQGPGQDPQFLISFYEKMQSDKGSIPDRFSAQQFSDYHSELNMSSLELGDSALYFCASSLGRISGTTDTQYFGPGTRLTVL.

The CDR3 region is CASSPDGGGFYEQYF. For the CDR3, the DNA is TGTGCCAGCAGCCCGGACGGGGGGGGCTTCTACGAGCAGTACTTC. This chain joins TRBV9 and TRBJ2-7; 8 nucleotides line up with TRBD2. Germline assignment: CDR1 SGDLS and CDR2 YYNGEE. Germline trimming cut 4 bases from V and 3 bases from J; bases unmatched to any gene: 9. The CDR3 runs 15 residues.

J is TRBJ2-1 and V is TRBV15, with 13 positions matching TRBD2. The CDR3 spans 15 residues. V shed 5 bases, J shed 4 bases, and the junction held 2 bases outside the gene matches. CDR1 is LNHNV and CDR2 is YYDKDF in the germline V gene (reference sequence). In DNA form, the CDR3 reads TGTGCCACCAGCGGGGGACTAGCGGGGTACAATGAGCAGTTCTTC. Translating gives CATSGGLAGYNEQFF.

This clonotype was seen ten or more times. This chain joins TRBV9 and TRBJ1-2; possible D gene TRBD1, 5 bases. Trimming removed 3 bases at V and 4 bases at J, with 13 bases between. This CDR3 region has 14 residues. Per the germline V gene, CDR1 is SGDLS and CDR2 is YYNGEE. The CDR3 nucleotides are TGTGCCAGCAGCGCAATGACAGAAGTCTATGGCTACACCTTC. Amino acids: CASSAMTEVYGYTF.

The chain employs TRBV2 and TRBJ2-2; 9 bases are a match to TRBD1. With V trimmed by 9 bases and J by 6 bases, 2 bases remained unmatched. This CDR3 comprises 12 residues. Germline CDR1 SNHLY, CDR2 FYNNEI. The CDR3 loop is CARGQGSGELFF. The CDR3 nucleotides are TGTGCCAGAGGACAGGGGTCCGGGGAGCTGTTTTTT.

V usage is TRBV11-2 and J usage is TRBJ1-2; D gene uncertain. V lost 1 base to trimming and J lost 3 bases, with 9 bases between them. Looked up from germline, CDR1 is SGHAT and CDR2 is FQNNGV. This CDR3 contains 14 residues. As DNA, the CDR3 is TGTGCCAGCAGCTTAGTTTCCACCCACTATGGCTACACCTTC. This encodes CASSLVSTHYGYTF.

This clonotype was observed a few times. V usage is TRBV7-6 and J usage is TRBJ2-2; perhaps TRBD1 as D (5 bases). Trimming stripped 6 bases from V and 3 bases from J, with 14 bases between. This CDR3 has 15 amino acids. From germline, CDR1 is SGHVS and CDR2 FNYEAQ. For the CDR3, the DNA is TGTGCCAGCAGACCACAGGAAAGTGACACCGGGGAGCTGTTTTTT. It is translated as CASRPQESDTGELFF.

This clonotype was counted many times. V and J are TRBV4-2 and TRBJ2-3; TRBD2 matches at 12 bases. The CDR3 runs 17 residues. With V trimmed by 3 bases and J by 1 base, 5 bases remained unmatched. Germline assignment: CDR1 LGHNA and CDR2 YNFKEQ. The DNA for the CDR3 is TGTGCCAGCAGCCAGGCACTAGCGGGAGGTGGCACAGATACGCAGTATTTT. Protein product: CASSQALAGGGTDTQYF.

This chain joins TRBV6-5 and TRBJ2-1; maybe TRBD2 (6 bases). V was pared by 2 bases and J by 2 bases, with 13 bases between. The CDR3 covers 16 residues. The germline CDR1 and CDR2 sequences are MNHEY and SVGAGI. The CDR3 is CASSYDLGGTYNEQFF. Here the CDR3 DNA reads TGTGCCAGCAGTTACGATCTGGGGGGAACCTACAATGAGCAGTTCTTC.